The 10 T cell receptor beta chains given below trace back to one sample, sequenced in a study of T cells in women clearing cervical HPV infection. The assay was immunoSEQ multiplex PCR, and TCRdb's table has in-frame clones only and misses some. The repertoire table contains 30,000 to 45,000 clones. Sequencing was carried out using blood buffy coat. The receptors originated from a woman aged 18 to 75 with a cervical HPV16 infection that either progressed to CIN3+ or cleared (not recorded which).

For this clone: The observed sequence ends 3 residues before the CDR3 terminus, with the missing tail filled in from the germline J gene. V usage is TRBV7-9 and J usage is TRBJ1-1; TRBD1 matches at 8 bases. Germline CDR1 is SEHNR and CDR2 is FQNEAQ (reference sequence). The CDR3 spans 15 residues. This CDR3 is CASSGMVDRDMRAFF. The CDR3 DNA, read in part, is TGTGCCAGCAGCGGGATGGTGGACAGGGATATGAGA.

Points on this clone: The CDR3 goes on 3 residues after the read ends, and that part is filled in from the germline J gene. The V gene is TRBV7-6, the J gene TRBJ2-5, with D possibly being TRBD1 (6 bases). The V gene's germline CDR1 is SGHVS and CDR2 FNYEAQ. The CDR3 spans 16 residues. V lost 5 bases to trimming and J lost 7 bases, with 23 bases between them. The CDR3 DNA, read in part, is TGTGCCAGCAGCCCCCCCGGGACACACAATAAGGCGACC. Amino acid sequence: CASSPPGTHNKAT. The CDR3 as a whole reads CASSPPGTHNKATQYF.

About this clone: The sequence runs out 3 residues before the end of the CDR3; the remainder is reconstructed from the germline J gene. The J gene is TRBJ2-2, the V gene TRBV12-3 or TRBV12-4; D is possibly TRBD2 (6 bases). This CDR3 has 15 residues. Trimming stripped 7 bases from V and 0 bases from J, with 12 bases between. Partial CDR3 DNA: TGTGCCAGCACCCTCGGGACTCCGAACACCGGGGAG. Residues: CASTLGTPNTGE. The whole CDR3 region reads CASTLGTPNTGELFF.

Concerning this clone: The CDR3 end lies 3 residues beyond the end of the read and is filled in from the germline J gene. The V call is TRBV6-2 or TRBV6-3, the J call TRBJ2-3; the match to TRBD2 covers 10 bases. The CDR3 totals 16 residues. Germline V gene data show CDR1 as MNHEY and CDR2 as SVGEGT. Trimming removed 2 bases from V and 7 bases from J; junction bases left unmatched: 9. The CDR3 is CASSYGLAGVLNTQYF. The CDR3 DNA, read in part, is TGTGCCAGCAGTTACGGGCTAGCGGGGGTCTTGAATACG.

About this clone: The read halts 3 residues ahead of the CDR3 end, with the missing end drawn from the germline J gene. The chain carries TRBV19 and TRBJ1-2, with TRBD1 as a possible D gene (5 bases). CDR1 LNHDA and CDR2 SQIVND come from the germline V gene (reference sequence). This CDR3 region has 11 residues. V lost 9 bases, J lost 6 bases, and 11 bases lay in between. The sequenced part of the CDR3 DNA is TGTGCCAGCGCCCAGGGCGATGGC. Translated: CASAQGDG. The whole CDR3 reads CASAQGDGYTF.

As regards this clone: The read falls 3 residues short of the CDR3 end, and the missing part is taken from the germline J gene. This chain connects TRBV7-3 to TRBJ2-3; the match to TRBD1 covers 7 bases. This CDR3 region has 15 residues. Germline V gene data show CDR1 as SGHTA and CDR2 as FQGTGA. The covered CDR3 bases are TGTGCCAGCAGCATGTCGACAGGGCAAGGGGAGACG. It yields the protein CASSMSTGQGET. The entire CDR3 is CASSMSTGQGETQYF.

Comment on this clone: The read comes to an end 3 residues before the CDR3 does, leaving the germline J gene to fill in the end. This rearrangement joins TRBV19 to TRBJ2-1; 14 positions match TRBD2. The CDR3 loop spans 17 amino acids. V lost 6 bases to trimming and J lost 5 bases; unmatched junction nucleotides: 9. The V gene's germline CDR1 is LNHDA and CDR2 SQIVND (reference sequence). The sequenced part of the CDR3 DNA is TGTGCCAGTAGGCCTCCGGGACTAGCGGGGGCCAACAATGAG. Its protein product is CASRPPGLAGANNE. The complete CDR3 reads CASRPPGLAGANNEQFF.

Comments on this clone: The CDR3 goes on 3 residues after the read ends, and that part is filled in from the germline J gene. The J gene is TRBJ1-1, the V gene TRBV6-1; D unclear. In germline, CDR1 is MNHNS, CDR2 SASEGT. The CDR3 runs to 12 residues. The sequenced CDR3 bases are TGTGCCAGCAGTGAGGACTCAACCGAA. Residues: CASSEDSTE. The whole CDR3 sequence is CASSEDSTEAFF.

With regard to this clone: The CDR3 end falls 3 residues outside the read, so it is completed with the germline J gene. V gene TRBV12-5 combines with J gene TRBJ2-5; TRBD2 matches at 10 bases. CDR3 length equals 15 residues. V dropped 5 bases and J dropped 5; count of bases not matched to a gene: 8. Germline CDR1 LGHNT, CDR2 FRNRAP. The sequenced part of the CDR3 DNA is TGTGCTAGTGGTCTTGGGGCTAGCGGGGGTGAGACC. It specifies CASGLGASGGET. The whole CDR3 reads CASGLGASGGETQYF.

Regarding this clone: The read falls 3 residues short of the CDR3 end, and the missing part is taken from the germline J gene. This sequence joins TRBV2 and TRBJ1-2; the match to TRBD1 covers 11 bases. From germline, CDR1 is SNHLY and CDR2 FYNNEI. The CDR3 sequence is 15 residues long. Trimming removed 3 bases from V and 5 bases from J; junction bases left unmatched: 5. Incomplete CDR3 DNA: TGTGCCAGCAGTGAGGGGACAGGGGGAAAATATGGC. Residues: CASSEGTGGKYG. The CDR3 in full is CASSEGTGGKYGYTF.